This T cell receptor beta chain was identified in a study of blood T cells in healthy people across ages. Study-wide points: Getting older went along with TCR beta diversity per million T cells dropping roughly linearly.

A word on this clonotype: As yet, its antigen is unknown. A junction end diverges from the germline sequence, so it may reflect a read error.

Primers used in a second PCR of about 6 to 11 cycles were a sample-barcoded 5' primer and a J-beta primer mix. Template switching added a 12-random-nucleotide identifier to every cDNA molecule. Each sample provided no less than 2.5 million CDR3-containing paired-end reads. TCRdb ran MiXCR on the 5' RACE reads and lists one entry per CDR3 protein. The sample has roughly 900,000 distinct CDR3 sequences, about 28% seen once; the top ten hold 15% to 20%. Each sample had at least 6.5 million PBMCs isolated. This clonotype originated in a woman over 75 in good health. The sequencing sample was made of blood.

CDR3 coding DNA: TGTGCCAGCAGTTACGGGGACAGCTATACTTCACCCCTCCACTTT. Translated: CASSYGDSYTSPLHF. The chain recombines TRBV6-5 with TRBJ1-6, with 7 positions matching TRBD1. The CDR3 consists of 15 residues. The germline CDR1 and CDR2 sequences are MNHEY and SVGAGI.